This is a list of T cell receptor beta chains from one sample in a study of type 1 regulatory T cells. TCRdb passed the reads through MiXCR, listing each CDR3 protein once. The data contain about 74,000 distinct CDR3 sequences, 63% of them singletons. Their antigen targets remain unknown. The sample consisted of cultured T cells, either the whole culture or a sorted T cell fraction (not recorded which). All receptors derive from a human donor in good health. The CDR3 runs from the conserved cysteine through the conserved F or W. The D gene is left open where the match is weak. Clone sizes are given selectively: once, few, many, or a class where the clone is expanded.

v_call,j_call,d_call,clone_size,cdr3_aa,cdr3_nt
TRBV5-5,TRBJ2-3,TRBD2,.,CASSPGGTSVNTQYF,TGTGCCAGCAGTCCTGGGGGGACTAGCGTGAATACGCAGTATTTT
TRBV19,TRBJ2-1,TRBD1,few,CATGASYNEQFF,TGTGCGACAGGGGCCTCCTACAATGAGCAGTTCTTC
TRBV6-6,TRBJ1-6,TRBD1,.,CASSYSGTGKEGSPLHF,TGTGCCAGCAGTTACTCTGGGACAGGGAAAGAGGGATCACCCCTCCACTTT
TRBV9,TRBJ2-7,.,.,CASSPRQAATYEQYF,TGTGCCAGCAGCCCAAGACAGGCTGCAACCTACGAGCAGTACTTC
TRBV27,TRBJ2-7,TRBD1,.,CASSLLTGDEQYF,TGTGCCAGCAGTTTACTAACAGGGGACGAGCAGTACTTC
TRBV24-1,TRBJ2-1,TRBD2,.,CATSDLRLAGANEQFF,TGTGCCACCAGTGATTTGCGTCTAGCGGGGGCTAATGAGCAGTTCTTC
TRBV10-1,TRBJ2-1,.,once,CASRPDSGTPGEFF,TGCGCCAGCAGGCCAGATTCCGGGACCCCCGGGGAGTTCTTC
TRBV28,TRBJ2-5,TRBD2,few,CASASGGEETQYF,TGTGCCAGTGCTAGCGGGGGGGAAGAGACCCAGTACTTC
TRBV18,TRBJ2-7,.,.,CARSPLSGNIYEQYF,TGTGCCAGATCACCATTATCGGGAAATATTTACGAGCAGTACTTC
TRBV20-1,TRBJ2-5,.,few,CSAVSGREETQYF,TGCAGTGCAGTCTCAGGGCGGGAAGAGACCCAGTACTTC
TRBV13,TRBJ1-1,.,few,CASSFGTMNTEAFF,TGTGCCAGCAGCTTTGGAACTATGAACACTGAAGCTTTCTTT
TRBV5-1,TRBJ1-2,.,few,CASSFEGGTNYGYTF,TGCGCCAGCAGCTTTGAAGGGGGGACCAACTATGGCTACACCTTC
TRBV20-1,TRBJ2-7,TRBD2,.,CSAKSSGRHEQYF,TGCAGTGCTAAGTCTAGCGGGAGGCACGAGCAGTACTTC
TRBV4-2,TRBJ2-7,.,few,CASSQDVQDEQYF,TGTGCCAGCAGCCAAGATGTCCAGGACGAGCAGTACTTC
TRBV7-9,TRBJ2-1,.,.,CASSVGLVSPSFF,TGTGCCAGCAGCGTGGGACTTGTCTCACCCTCGTTCTTC
TRBV20-1,TRBJ2-4,.,.,CSAGGDQRYIQYF,TGCAGTGCAGGGGGGGACCAGCGGTACATTCAGTACTTC
TRBV3-1,TRBJ1-4,.,.,CASSQEAPAERVKKLFF,TGTGCCAGCAGCCAAGAAGCGCCGGCCGAAAGGGTGAAAAAACTGTTTTTT
TRBV14,TRBJ2-2,.,.,CASTSRPNGELFF,TGTGCCAGCACTTCTCGGCCGAACGGGGAGCTGTTTTTT
TRBV18,TRBJ2-2,TRBD2,.,CASSRRQAGRTNTGELFF,TGTGCCAGCTCACGCCGCCAGGCCGGGAGGACGAACACCGGGGAGCTGTTTTTT
TRBV7-2,TRBJ2-7,.,.,CASSPQGGDEQYF,TGTGCCAGCAGCCCGCAGGGGGGCGACGAGCAGTACTTC